The clone carrying this T cell receptor beta chain was counted a single time. The data stem from a study of cytomegalovirus exposure and HLA in healthy donors. Some clones are missing from TCRdb's copy, which holds only in-frame ones; the method was immunoSEQ multiplex PCR. The data show approximately 64,000 clones, around nine tenths seen once. The source material was PBMCs. The receptor was isolated from a young woman in good health and CMV-seronegative.

CDR3 DNA: TGTGCCACCAGCAGAGAAACAGGGGGTACTGGGGAGCAGTACTTC. Its protein product is CATSRETGGTGEQYF. V and J are TRBV15 and TRBJ2-7, with 8 bases fitting TRBD1. The length of the CDR3 is 15 residues. Germline CDR1 LNHNV, CDR2 YYDKDF (reference sequence). V trimming: 0 bases; J trimming: 7 bases; junction bases outside the gene matches: 8.